The T cell receptor beta chain described here comes from a study of T-cell memory formation after mild COVID-19. On this clonotype itself: Antigen: not known.

Study conclusions and caveats: Contracting CD4+ clones were located mainly in CM and EM, and CD8+ clones in EMRA. Pre-infection memory showed some responding clones, and this suggested that cross-reactive memory joined.

CDR3 length equals 12 residues. Looked up from germline, CDR1 is SGHTA and CDR2 is FQGNSA. Trimming removed 3 bases at V and 3 bases at J, with 6 bases between. 5'RACE, which relied on constant-segment primers, yielded TCR alpha and TCR beta cDNA libraries carrying sample barcodes and UMIs. In TCRdb, the 5' RACE reads were re-called with MiXCR into one record per CDR3 protein. Of about 110,000 distinct CDR3 sequences in the sample, about 24% were seen once. The chain joins TRBV7-2 to TRBJ2-7; D is undetermined. The sequence derives from a man between 18 and 35 years old who had mild COVID-19 (a few samples of this study predate the infection). Cell type and time point are not known. The sequenced sample was PBMCs or a T cell subset sorted from them (not recorded which). CDR3 sequence (DNA): TGTGCCAGCAGCTTTCCCTACTACGAGCAGTACTTC. Amino acid sequence: CASSFPYYEQYF.